These 26 T cell receptor beta chains were sequenced from one sample in a study of T cell responses to AZD1222 COVID-19 vaccine. TCRdb keeps only in-frame clones here, not all; method: immunoSEQ multiplex PCR. The data show about 260,000 clones, 93% seen once. The sample was peripheral blood, taken on day 0 of AZD1222 vaccination. Receptors originate from an adult in good health.

V usage is TRBV6-5 and J usage is TRBJ2-2; 10 bases align to TRBD1. CDR3 length: 15 amino acids. Trimming cost V 6 bases and J 4 bases; bases outside gene matches: 5. Germline values: CDR1 MNHEY, CDR2 SVGAGI. CDR3 in DNA: TGTGCCAGCAGAACCGGGACAGGGGCCACCGGGGAGCTGTTTTTT. The encoded protein is CASRTGTGATGELFF.

The chain joins TRBV4-2 to TRBJ1-6, with TRBD1 as a possible D gene (5 bases). Germline V gene lookup returns CDR1 LGHNA and CDR2 YNFKEQ. Trimming left V 8 bases short and J 10 bases short, with 9 bases between. CDR3 size: 11 residues. The CDR3 loop reads CASGGGSPLHF. The CDR3 DNA follows: TGTGCCAGCGGGGGGGGGTCACCCCTCCACTTT.

The chain has TRBV5-5 and TRBJ1-4, with 9 nucleotides matching TRBD1. The CDR3 is 16 amino acids. Germline V CDR1 and CDR2: SGHKS, YYEKEE (reference sequence). The ends lost 4 bases at V and 2 bases at J; junction bases unmatched: 6. CDR3 sequence: CASSKGQGSTNEKLFF. For the CDR3, the DNA is TGTGCCAGCAGCAAGGGACAGGGTTCGACTAATGAAAAACTGTTTTTT.

The V gene is TRBV6-2 or TRBV6-3, the J gene TRBJ2-7; D gene uncertain. Per the germline V gene, CDR1 is MNHEY and CDR2 is SVGEGT. This CDR3 has 13 residues. Trimming stripped 2 bases from V and 4 bases from J, with 9 bases between. The CDR3 DNA follows: TGTGCCAGCAGTTACGTCCTTGCTTACGAGCAGTACTTC. Residues: CASSYVLAYEQYF.

The chain has TRBV2 and TRBJ2-3; 8 positions agree with TRBD2. This CDR3 contains 12 residues. Per the germline V gene, CDR1 is SNHLY and CDR2 is FYNNEI. Unmatched junction bases numbered 2, after V lost 11 bases and J lost 1 base. The CDR3 coding sequence is TGTGCCGGGACTAGGGGCACAGATACGCAGTATTTT. Its translation is CAGTRGTDTQYF. Based on the CDR3 plus reference TRBV2 and TRBJ2-3, the full variable domain is EPEVTQTPSHQVTQMGQEVILRCVPISNHLYFYWYRQILGQKVEFLVSFYNNEISEKSEIFDDQFSVERPDGSNFTLKIRSTKLEDSAMYFCAGTRGTDTQYFGPGTRLTVL.

This chain joins TRBV21-1 and TRBJ1-3. TRBV21-1 is a pseudogene locus. The CDR3 is 14 amino acids. The CDR3 loop reads CASSKGGSGNTIYF. The DNA for the CDR3 is TGTGCCAGCAGCAAAGGGGGCTCTGGAAACACCATATATTTT.

The V and J genes are TRBV2 and TRBJ1-2; D unresolved. The V end lost 8 bases, the J end lost 8 bases, and 15 bases lay between the germline ends. The CDR3 extends over 12 amino acids. Germline V gene data show CDR1 as SNHLY and CDR2 as FYNNEI. The CDR3 DNA is TGTGCCAGCGCTGAATGGGCATCAGGCTACACCTTC. This encodes CASAEWASGYTF.

This clone appeared a single time. The V gene is TRBV10-2, the J gene TRBJ2-1, with 8 positions matching TRBD2. The CDR3 is 15 residues long. The V gene's germline CDR1 is WSHSY and CDR2 SAAADI. The J segment lost 4 bases and the V segment lost 6 bases, leaving 8 bases of the junction unmatched. CDR3 amino acids: CASRPERGLYNEQFF. For the CDR3, the DNA is TGCGCCAGCAGGCCTGAGCGGGGGTTATACAATGAGCAGTTCTTC.

V is TRBV3-1 (or the pseudogene TRBV3-2) and J is TRBJ1-5, with unresolved D. The V gene's germline CDR1 is LGHDT and CDR2 YNNKEL (reference sequence). With 0 bases removed from V and 4 bases from J, the gap between germline ends came to 16 bases. The CDR3 sequence is 17 residues long. CDR3 in DNA: TGTGCCAGCAGCCAAGACGGCGGCCACCGGGGAAATCAGCCCCAGCATTTT. Amino acids: CASSQDGGHRGNQPQHF.

V usage is TRBV19 and J usage is TRBJ2-7; no definite D call. There are 13 residues in the CDR3. Trimming took 3 bases from V and 1 from J, leaving 7 bases between them. The germline V gene has CDR1 LNHDA and CDR2 SQIVND (reference sequence). CDR3 bases: TGTGCCAGTAGTATTAGCTTATCCTACGAGCAGTACTTC. Its translation is CASSISLSYEQYF.

This clone appeared a single time. The genes are TRBV2 and TRBJ2-7, with 10 positions matching TRBD1. V shed 4 bases, J shed 6 bases, and the junction held 6 bases outside the gene matches. The CDR3 runs 14 residues. Germline V gives CDR1 SNHLY, CDR2 FYNNEI. Written as DNA, the CDR3 is TGTGCCAGCAGTGGCGGGACAGGGGTAGGCGAGCAGTACTTC. This gives the protein CASSGGTGVGEQYF.

The chain couples TRBV7-3 to TRBJ2-1, with a tentative D call TRBD2 (5 bases). The V gene lost 5 bases and the J gene lost 5 bases, with 16 bases spanning the gap. This CDR3 has 15 residues. The V gene's germline CDR1 is SGHTA and CDR2 FQGTGA. The DNA for the CDR3 is TGTGCCAGCAGCCCCCAAGGTAGCGTTCACAATGAGCAGTTCTTC. This codes for CASSPQGSVHNEQFF.

The rearrangement links TRBV19 to TRBJ2-1; D perhaps matches TRBD2 (5 bases). There are 15 residues in the CDR3. V was cut by 7 bases and J by 3 bases, with 16 bases left in between. The germline V gene encodes CDR1 LNHDA and CDR2 SQIVND (reference sequence). The CDR3 reads CASTRGIGLYNEQFF. For the CDR3, the DNA is TGTGCCAGTACCCGGGGAATCGGCCTCTACAATGAGCAGTTCTTC.

The rearrangement links TRBV29-1 to TRBJ2-1; perhaps TRBD1 as D (6 bases). Germline V gene data show CDR1 as SQVTM and CDR2 as ANQGSEA. The CDR3 runs to 14 residues. V was cut by 4 bases and J by 5 bases, with 15 bases left in between. The CDR3 sequence is CSVGRTVLNNEQFF. CDR3 coding DNA: TGCAGCGTTGGTCGGACAGTCCTTAACAATGAGCAGTTCTTC.

The rearrangement uses TRBV30 and TRBJ2-3; 7 bases align to TRBD2. With 2 bases clipped from V and 1 base from J, the junction kept 3 bases outside the gene matches. The germline V gene has CDR1 GTSNPN and CDR2 SVGIG (reference sequence). The CDR3 is made up of 14 amino acids. The CDR3 DNA sequence: TGTGCCTGGAGTAGGGGAGGGGGCACAGATACGCAGTATTTT. Translating it yields CAWSRGGGTDTQYF.

This rearrangement joins TRBV28 to TRBJ1-1; D not certain. V lost 5 bases and J 6 bases, leaving 16 bases between the germline ends. The germline V gene has CDR1 MDHEN and CDR2 SYDVKM. This CDR3 is built from 14 residues. The CDR3 coding sequence is TGTGCCAGCAGTCCCCCGGGAAGGGTTTCTGAAGCTTTCTTT. Its protein product is CASSPPGRVSEAFF. Drawing the rest from reference TRBV28 and TRBJ1-1, the complete variable domain is DVKVTQSSRYLVKRTGEKVFLECVQDMDHENMFWYRQDPGLGLRLIYFSYDVKMKEKGDIPEGYSVSREKKERFSLILESASTNQTSMYLCASSPPGRVSEAFFGQGTRLTVV.

The rearrangement joins TRBV4-3 to TRBJ2-7; 11 positions match TRBD2. The J segment lost 2 bases and the V segment lost 5 bases, leaving 5 bases of the junction unmatched. Germline-derived CDR1 and CDR2 are LGHNA and YSLEER. The length of the CDR3 is 15 residues. The CDR3 nucleotides read TGCGCCAGCAGCTTTGGGACTAGCGGCACCTACGAGCAGTACTTC. Protein product: CASSFGTSGTYEQYF.

The rearrangement uses TRBV15 and TRBJ2-7, with 15 bases fitting TRBD2. J gave up 6 bases and V 8 bases, and 2 bases lay outside the gene matches. The CDR3 has 13 residues. Germline CDR1 is LNHNV and CDR2 is YYDKDF (reference sequence). CDR3 in amino acids: CATGLAGGSEQYF. CDR3 in DNA: TGTGCCACCGGACTAGCGGGAGGGTCCGAGCAGTACTTC.

The chain has TRBV10-3 and TRBJ2-1; tentatively, D is TRBD1 (7 bases). This CDR3 is 15 amino acids long. V was trimmed by 4 bases and J by 1 base, leaving 11 bases between them. CDR1 is ENHRY, CDR2 SYGVKD, per germline. CDR3 amino acids: CAISVEGASYNEQFF. DNA for the CDR3: TGTGCCATCAGTGTGGAGGGGGCGTCCTACAATGAGCAGTTCTTC.

The genes are TRBV9 and TRBJ1-5, with D possibly matching TRBD1 (5 bases). CDR3 length: 15 residues. V was shortened by 3 bases and J by 3 bases, with 13 bases between the two germline ends. Germline values: CDR1 SGDLS, CDR2 YYNGEE. The CDR3 reads CASSADSGLNQPQHF. CDR3 DNA: TGTGCCAGCAGCGCCGACAGTGGGCTCAATCAGCCCCAGCATTTT.

The gene calls are TRBV27 and TRBJ1-1; a weak D match, TRBD1 (5 bases). This CDR3 has 15 amino acids. Trimming took off 3 bases at V and 1 base at J, with 12 bases between the two ends. Per the germline V gene, CDR1 is MNHEY and CDR2 is SMNVEV (reference sequence). The CDR3 loop reads CASSFGGSPNTEAFF. The CDR3 nucleotides read TGTGCCAGCAGTTTTGGGGGGTCACCGAACACTGAAGCTTTCTTT.

This chain uses TRBV28 with TRBJ2-7; D gene unclear. This CDR3 has 14 amino acids. Germline V gives CDR1 MDHEN, CDR2 SYDVKM. V gave up 7 bases and J gave up 0 bases, with 13 bases separating them. CDR3 sequence reads: CASNKTPGSYEQYF. For the CDR3, the DNA is TGTGCCAGCAATAAAACCCCGGGCTCCTACGAGCAGTACTTC.

This sequence joins TRBV27 and TRBJ2-7; D not certain. CDR1 is MNHEY and CDR2 is SMNVEV in the germline V gene (reference sequence). The CDR3 is made up of 13 amino acids. V lost 3 bases to trimming and J lost 2 bases, with 8 bases between them. The CDR3 sequence: CASSLAPPYEQYF. The CDR3 DNA reads TGTGCCAGCAGTTTGGCCCCCCCCTACGAGCAGTACTTC.

The genes are TRBV12-3 or TRBV12-4 and TRBJ2-3; D unresolved. The CDR3 is 11 amino acids. V was shortened by 8 bases and J by 2 bases, with 5 bases between the two germline ends. CDR3 DNA sequence: TGTGCCAGCTCCTACACAGATACGCAGTATTTT. This sequence encodes CASSYTDTQYF.

The V call is TRBV9, the J call TRBJ1-4, with 9 bases identical to TRBD1. The germline CDR1 and CDR2 sequences are SGDLS and YYNGEE. The CDR3 runs 16 residues. After removal of 3 bases from V and 4 bases from J, the junction contained 7 bases not matched to a gene. CDR3 DNA: TGTGCCAGCAGCGCCTCGCCGACAGGGGGTAATGAAAAACTGTTTTTT. This encodes CASSASPTGGNEKLFF.

This chain joins TRBV7-9 and TRBJ1-5; D is uncertain. Per the germline V gene, CDR1 is SEHNR and CDR2 is FQNEAQ (reference sequence). The CDR3 extends over 12 amino acids. V was trimmed by 5 bases and J by 3 bases, leaving 5 bases between them. This CDR3 is CASSDHNQPQHF. The CDR3 nucleotides are TGTGCCAGCAGCGACCACAATCAGCCCCAGCATTTT.